What follows is one T cell receptor (beta chain) and its context. Antigen unknown. This CDR3 is 15 amino acids long. V gave up 3 bases and J gave up 2 bases, with 10 bases separating them. CDR1 KGHDR and CDR2 SFDVKD come from the germline V gene. The data stem from a study of immune characteristics of hereditary and idiopathic chronic pancreatitis. Regarding the study as a whole: Vbeta-Jbeta usage, including TRBV10, TRBV19, TRBV23 and TRBV5, differed by pancreatitis type. Chronic pancreatitis from alcohol use was left out of the study. Both chronic pancreatitis groups had higher TCRbeta diversity and lower clonality than controls.

The table came from immunoSEQ multiplex PCR; TCRdb's copy has only in-frame clones and leaves some out. The sample holds more than 500 clones, about 60% seen once. The gene calls are TRBV24-1 and TRBJ1-3, with D perhaps matching TRBD1 (6 bases). This TCR derives from a human donor who was a deceased organ donor serving as a healthy control. The sequencing input was pancreas tissue. CDR3 nucleotides: TGTGCCACCAGTGATCACAGGGACCCTGGAAACACCATATATTTT. This gives the protein CATSDHRDPGNTIYF.